The rows below give T cell receptor beta chains drawn from one sample of a study of T cells in narcolepsy. Measured with immunoSEQ multiplex PCR; TCRdb has only the in-frame clones, and not every one. The data contain 25,000 to 35,000 clones, around 74% of them singletons. Material for sequencing was memory (CD45RA-) CD4+ T cells from blood. The receptors stem from a human donor in good health. CDR3s leave out the opening cysteine and the closing phenylalanine or tryptophan.

TRBV7-2,TRBJ2-1,ASSLVATTLGNEQF
TRBV6-5,TRBJ1-1,AIRPGQGLSSKAF
TRBV28,TRBJ2-7,ASSFDQGAREQY
TRBV28,TRBJ1-1,ASSLWRMNTEAF
TRBV7-2,TRBJ2-3,ASRPPTANTQY
TRBV10-2,TRBJ2-7,ASSRGTGTNEQY
TRBV27,TRBJ2-6,ASRLSGANVLT
TRBV5-1,TRBJ2-7,ASAASGREQY
TRBV7-3,TRBJ2-3,ASSPSGGGDTQY
TRBV7-6,TRBJ1-1,ASSLNVRGTNTEAF
TRBV5-4,TRBJ2-3,ASRDAATITDTQY
TRBV6-6,TRBJ1-3,AQYRLGNTIY
TRBV2,TRBJ1-1,ASVAGQGTEAF
TRBV7-2,TRBJ2-1,ASSFGEGQF
TRBV7-2,TRBJ2-1,ASSSGFQSSYNEQF
TRBV7-2,TRBJ2-5,ASNFMRGETQY
TRBV5-6,TRBJ2-7,ASASRGLEYEQY
TRBV5-1,TRBJ1-2,ASSLGNYGYT
TRBV5-6,TRBJ1-5,RSNQPQH
TRBV19,TRBJ1-4,ASSRRFNEKLF
TRBV5-1,TRBJ1-4,ASSFKATNEKLF
TRBV7-2,TRBJ2-3,ASSLVGGTQY